The 8 T cell receptor beta chains given below trace back to one sample, sequenced in a study of response to subunit inactivated influenza vaccine. TCRdb reprocessed the RT-PCR reads via MiXCR and lists one record per CDR3 protein. The sample records some 570,000 distinct CDR3 sequences, about 11% being singletons. This same sample was also part of a study on T cells expressing NK-cell markers. As that report states: UMI-tagged 5'RACE template switching yielded the TCR beta cDNA.

Sequencing was performed on PBMCs from blood, taken on the day of vaccination. Receptors originate from a man over 45 who received an inactivated influenza vaccine.

The chain combines TRBV6-2 or TRBV6-3 with TRBJ2-2; D not certain. Trimming stripped 6 bases from V and 7 bases from J, with 15 bases between. This CDR3 has 14 residues. From germline, CDR1 is MNHEY and CDR2 SVGEGT. The CDR3 region has the DNA TGTGCCAGCAGCAATCTACGGGCCGGCGGGGAGCTGTTTTTT. It is translated as CASSNLRAGGELFF.

This clonotype was counted at least ten times. The chain uses TRBV12-3 or TRBV12-4 and TRBJ2-1, with D possibly TRBD1 on 5 matching bases. With 1 base removed from V and 8 bases from J, the gap between germline ends came to 15 bases. The CDR3 contains 15 residues. The CDR3 spells CASSLEGRVKDEQFF. The CDR3 DNA reads TGTGCCAGCAGTTTAGAAGGCAGGGTCAAGGATGAGCAGTTCTTC.

This clonotype was picked up a small number of times. This rearrangement joins TRBV29-1 to TRBJ2-7; D may be TRBD1 or TRBD2 (5 bases each). Trimming pared 0 bases from V and 3 bases from J, leaving 18 bases between. Germline CDR1 reads SQVTM; CDR2 reads ANQGSEA. This CDR3 comprises 16 residues. This CDR3 reads CSVEDYPLEGHYEQYF. The DNA of the CDR3 is TGCAGCGTTGAAGATTACCCTCTTGAGGGGCACTACGAGCAGTACTTC.

This clonotype was recorded at least ten times. Here the CDR3 DNA reads TGTGCCAGCGGGAGACAGGGGGCCTACAATGAGCAGTTCTTC. Protein product: CASGRQGAYNEQFF. This chain links TRBV7-8 with TRBJ2-1, with TRBD1 matching 9 bases. After removal of 8 bases from V and 2 bases from J, the junction contained 4 bases not matched to a gene. The V gene's germline CDR1 is SGHVS and CDR2 FQNEAQ. The CDR3 has 14 amino acids.

The table lists this clonotype with a few counts. The V call is TRBV15, the J call TRBJ2-3, with a possible D match to TRBD2 (6 bases). Between the trimmed V and J ends, which lost 3 bases and 8 bases, there was a span of 27 bases. This CDR3 comprises 18 residues. The germline gives CDR1 LNHNV, CDR2 YYDKDF (reference sequence). CDR3: CATSRRWAWRGGESTQYF. The CDR3 DNA reads TGTGCCACCAGCAGGAGGTGGGCGTGGAGGGGTGGTGAGAGTACGCAGTATTTT.

This clonotype turned up a few times. J is TRBJ2-3 and V is TRBV20-1, with TRBD2 as a possible D gene (6 bases). The CDR3 loop spans 13 amino acids. CDR1 DFQATT and CDR2 SNEGSKA come from the germline V gene (reference sequence). The V end was cut by 3 bases, the J end by 3 bases, with 10 bases between. The CDR3 region has the DNA TGCAGTGCTAGCGGGAGTAGTACAGATACGCAGTATTTT. This sequence encodes CSASGSSTDTQYF.

V gene TRBV6-2 or TRBV6-3 combines with J gene TRBJ2-7; D gene uncertain. Germline-derived CDR1 and CDR2 are MNHEY and SVGEGT. With 5 bases removed from V and 7 bases from J, the gap between germline ends came to 21 bases. This CDR3 region has 15 residues. CDR3 DNA sequence: TGTGCCAGCAGTCAGCTCCCCGTCAGTGGCCCGGAGCAGTACTTC. Protein: CASSQLPVSGPEQYF.

The rearrangement uses TRBV6-2 or TRBV6-3 and TRBJ1-5; D may be TRBD1 (5 bases). This CDR3 has 16 residues. V was shortened by 2 bases and J by 7 bases, with 18 bases between the two germline ends. The germline CDR1 and CDR2 sequences are MNHEY and SVGEGT. In nucleotides, the CDR3 is TGTGCCAGCAGTTACGTTGAGGGGCAGGTAAACCAGCCCCAGCATTTT. Translated: CASSYVEGQVNQPQHF.